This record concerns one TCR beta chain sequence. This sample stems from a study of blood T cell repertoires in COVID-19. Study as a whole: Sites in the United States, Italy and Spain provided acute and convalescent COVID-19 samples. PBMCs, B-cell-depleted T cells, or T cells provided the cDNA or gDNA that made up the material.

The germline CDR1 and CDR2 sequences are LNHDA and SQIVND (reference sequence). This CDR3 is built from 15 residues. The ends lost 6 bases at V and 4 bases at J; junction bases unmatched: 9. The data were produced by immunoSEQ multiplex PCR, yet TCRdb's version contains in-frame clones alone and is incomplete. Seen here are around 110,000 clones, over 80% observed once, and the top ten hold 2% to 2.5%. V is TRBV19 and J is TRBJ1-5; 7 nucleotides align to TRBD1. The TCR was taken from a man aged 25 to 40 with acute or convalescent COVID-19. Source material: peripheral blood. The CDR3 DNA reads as TGTGCCAGTAGACCGACAGGGTCAAGGAATCAGCCCCAGCATTTT. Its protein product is CASRPTGSRNQPQHF.